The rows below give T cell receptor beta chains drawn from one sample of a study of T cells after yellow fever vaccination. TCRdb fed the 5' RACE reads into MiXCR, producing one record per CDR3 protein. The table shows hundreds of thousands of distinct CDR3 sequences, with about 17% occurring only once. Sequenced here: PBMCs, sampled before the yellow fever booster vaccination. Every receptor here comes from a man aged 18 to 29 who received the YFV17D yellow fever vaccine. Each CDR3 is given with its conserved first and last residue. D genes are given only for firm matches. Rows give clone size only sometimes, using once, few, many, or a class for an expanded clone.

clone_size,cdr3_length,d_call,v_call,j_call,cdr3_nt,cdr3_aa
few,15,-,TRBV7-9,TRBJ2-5,TGTGCCAGCAGCCTCTACTTACCGGGTGGGGAGACCCAGTACTTC,CASSLYLPGGETQYF
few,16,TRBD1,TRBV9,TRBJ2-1,TGTGCCAGCAGCGTAGTTGTTGGGACAGCATACAATGAGCAGTTCTTC,CASSVVVGTAYNEQFF
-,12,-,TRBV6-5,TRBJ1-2,TGTGCCAGCAGTCGATTGAGGGATGGCTACACCTTC,CASSRLRDGYTF
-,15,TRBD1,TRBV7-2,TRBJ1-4,TGTGCCAGCAGCCCCCGACAGGGACTAGGTGAAAAACTGTTTTTT,CASSPRQGLGEKLFF
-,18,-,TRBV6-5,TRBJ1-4,TGTGCCAGCAGTTACTCTTTACTTTGGACAGAAGCTAGGGGGGGCCTGTTTTTT,CASSYSLLWTEARGGLFF
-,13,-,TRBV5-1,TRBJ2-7,TGCGCCAGCAGCGCACGGGGACGCCACGAGCAGTACTTC,CASSARGRHEQYF
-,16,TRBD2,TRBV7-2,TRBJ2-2,TGTGCCAGCAGCTTACCCCCGGGGGGAAATCCCGGGGAGCTGTTTTTT,CASSLPPGGNPGELFF
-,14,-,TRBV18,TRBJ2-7,TGTGCCAGCTCACCATTTGGGTTTTCCTACGAGCAGTACTTC,CASSPFGFSYEQYF
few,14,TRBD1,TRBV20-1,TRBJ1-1,TGCAGTGCTAGTAGACAGGGATGGAACACTGAAGCTTTCTTT,CSASRQGWNTEAFF
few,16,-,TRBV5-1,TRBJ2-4,TGCGCCAGCAGCTTGTTCGGGGAGGCCAGGGAGCGTATTCAGTACTTC,CASSLFGEARERIQYF
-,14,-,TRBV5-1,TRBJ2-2,TGCGCCAGCAGCTTGGGGAGGGCTGCCGGGGAGCTGTTTTTT,CASSLGRAAGELFF
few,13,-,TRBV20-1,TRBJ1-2,TGCAGTGCTAGAGCTACAGGATCCTATGGCTACACCTTC,CSARATGSYGYTF
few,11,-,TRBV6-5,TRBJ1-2,TGTGCCAGCAGGCAGCTCTATGGCTACACCTTC,CASRQLYGYTF
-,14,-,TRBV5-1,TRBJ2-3,TGCGCCAGCAGGACCCCTTCTAGCACAGATACGCAGTATTTT,CASRTPSSTDTQYF
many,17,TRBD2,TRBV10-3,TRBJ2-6,TGTGCCATCAGTCCCTCCGGGGGGGGCCCTGGGGCCAACGTCCTGACTTTC,CAISPSGGGPGANVLTF
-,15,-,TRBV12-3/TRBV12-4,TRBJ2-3,TGTGCCAGCACAGAGCGGGACAGATACACAGATACGCAGTATTTT,CASTERDRYTDTQYF
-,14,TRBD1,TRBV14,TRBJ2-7,TGTGCCAGCAGAGAAACCGGGACAGGCTACGAGCAGTACTTC,CASRETGTGYEQYF
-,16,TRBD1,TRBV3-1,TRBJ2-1,TGTGCCAGCAGCCGGAAGGGGGCAGGGTCCTACAATGAGCAGTTCTTC,CASSRKGAGSYNEQFF
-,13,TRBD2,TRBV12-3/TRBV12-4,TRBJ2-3,TGTGCCAGCAGTTACGGGGGGGAAGATACGCAGTATTTT,CASSYGGEDTQYF
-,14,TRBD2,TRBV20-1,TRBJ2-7,TGCAGTGCTAGGAGCGGGGGGGTATCCTACGAGCAGTACTTC,CSARSGGVSYEQYF
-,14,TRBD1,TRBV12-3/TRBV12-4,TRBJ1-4,TGTGCCAGCAGTTTCCTAGGACAGGGAGGGAAACTGTTTTTT,CASSFLGQGGKLFF
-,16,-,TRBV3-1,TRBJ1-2,TGTGCCAGCAGCCAAGATCGGTGGGGGGCAGAATATGGCTACACCTTC,CASSQDRWGAEYGYTF
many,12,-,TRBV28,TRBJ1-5,TGTGCCAGCAGCTTAGTGAATCAGCCCCAGCATTTT,CASSLVNQPQHF
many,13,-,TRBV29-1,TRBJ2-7,TGCAGCGTTGTGGGGGGGCATACCTACGAGCAGTACTTC,CSVVGGHTYEQYF